The next 17 T cell receptor beta chains were all read from a single sample in a study of shared clonotypes between healthy human individuals. Repertoires were generated with immunoSEQ multiplex PCR, while TCRdb's copy carries only in-frame clones and drops some. Of about 2 million clones detected, approximately 95% appear once; the ten largest clones hold 0.1% to 0.15%. The specimen sequenced was naive CD4+ T cells sorted from blood. Subset of the sample: CD45RA+ positively selected. The receptor set was obtained from a man aged 18 to 35 in good health.

In its sample, this clone was seen once. The gene calls are TRBV5-1 and TRBJ2-7; D uncertain. From germline, CDR1 is SGHRS and CDR2 YFSETQ. Trimming pared 1 base from V and 2 bases from J, leaving 10 bases between. The CDR3 runs to 14 residues. In nucleotides, the CDR3 is TGCGCCAGCAGCTTGACGGTTAACACCTACGAGCAGTACTTC. Translating gives CASSLTVNTYEQYF. Filled out from reference TRBV5-1 and TRBJ2-7, the complete variable domain reads KAGVTQTPRYLIKTRGQQVTLSCSPISGHRSVSWYQQTPGQGLQFLFEYFSETQRNKGNFPGRFSGRQFSNSRSEMNVSTLELGDSALYLCASSLTVNTYEQYFGPGTRLTVT.

This rearrangement joins TRBV2 to TRBJ1-5, with 10 bases fitting TRBD1. V shed 4 bases and J 1 base; nucleotides not matched to a gene: 10. CDR3 length equals 18 residues. CDR1 is SNHLY, CDR2 FYNNEI, per germline. The CDR3 DNA sequence: TGTGCCAGCAGTGTAGGACAGGGGGGCCTCCTGAGCAATCAGCCCCAGCATTTT. Translation gives CASSVGQGGLLSNQPQHF.

The chain links TRBV5-8 to TRBJ1-5; perhaps TRBD1 as D (6 bases). Trimming stripped 3 bases from V and 5 bases from J, with 12 bases between. Germline loops: CDR1 SGHTS, CDR2 YDEGEE. The CDR3 covers 14 residues. The CDR3 DNA is TGTGCCAGCAGCTCTACAGGGTATTATCAGCCCCAGCATTTT. Protein: CASSSTGYYQPQHF. Drawing the rest from reference TRBV5-8 and TRBJ1-5, the complete variable domain is EAGVTQSPTHLIKTRGQQATLRCSPISGHTSVYWYQQALGLGLQFLLWYDEGEERNRGNFPPRFSGRQFPNYSSELNVNALELEDSALYLCASSSTGYYQPQHFGDGTRLSIL.

This rearrangement joins TRBV21-1 to TRBJ2-2; the DNA was not used to check the table's D call, TRBD1. TRBV21-1 has pseudogene status. The CDR3 spans 16 residues. The CDR3 nucleotides read TGTGCCAGCAGCAAAATTAGGGGGTTGCACACCGGGGAGCTGTTTTTT. Amino acid sequence: CASSKIRGLHTGELFF.

Comments on this clone: Other DNA sequences in this specimen translate into the identical CDR3. This chain joins TRBV6-1 and TRBJ2-7, with a tentative D call TRBD1 (6 bases). V was trimmed by 8 bases and J by 2 bases, leaving 10 bases between them. The CDR3 sequence is 12 residues long. CDR1 is MNHNS, CDR2 SASEGT, per germline. The CDR3, as DNA: TGTGCCAGCTCACAGGGTACCTACGAGCAGTACTTC. It is translated as CASSQGTYEQYF.

The chain joins TRBV5-1 to TRBJ1-1, with 11 positions matching TRBD1. CDR3 length: 15 amino acids. Unmatched junction bases numbered 6, after V lost 4 bases and J lost 4 bases. Per the germline V gene, CDR1 is SGHRS and CDR2 is YFSETQ. This CDR3 is CASSPTGTGGTEAFF. CDR3 coding DNA: TGCGCCAGCAGCCCAACCGGGACAGGGGGCACTGAAGCTTTCTTT.

V gene TRBV7-9 combines with J gene TRBJ1-6; the match to TRBD1 covers 9 bases. Trimming took 5 bases from V and 3 from J; bases not matched to a gene: 11. The germline gives CDR1 SEHNR, CDR2 FQNEAQ (reference sequence). The CDR3 runs 18 residues. The CDR3 bases are TGTGCCAGCAGCCCTACAGGGGGCCCCTCCTTCTATAATTCACCCCTCCACTTT. This encodes CASSPTGGPSFYNSPLHF.

This sequence joins TRBV7-3 and TRBJ2-3; D is possibly TRBD2 (6 bases). With 6 bases removed from V and 2 bases from J, the gap between germline ends came to 15 bases. Germline lookup yields CDR1 SGHTA and CDR2 FQGTGA. The CDR3 has 15 amino acids. CDR3 nucleotides: TGTGCCAGCAGGCCCCAGGGACTCCTCACAGATACGCAGTATTTT. This translates into CASRPQGLLTDTQYF.

The rearrangement joins TRBV6-5 to TRBJ2-1; D possibly corresponds to TRBD2 (6 bases). CDR3 length: 12 amino acids. The V and J ends lost 9 bases and 3 bases respectively, with 9 bases between them. Germline CDR1 and CDR2: MNHEY and SVGAGI. In DNA, the CDR3 is TGTGCCAGTGTGACTAGCTACAATGAGCAGTTCTTC. Protein: CASVTSYNEQFF.

This chain uses TRBV28 with TRBJ1-4, with D unresolved. The CDR3 runs to 16 residues. From germline, CDR1 is MDHEN and CDR2 SYDVKM. Trimming cost V 7 bases and J 4 bases, with 19 bases left between them. CDR3 DNA: TGTGCCAGCATAAGACGGGGTTCCGCAGATAATGAAAAACTGTTTTTT. Its protein is CASIRRGSADNEKLFF.

The DNA of the CDR3 is TGTGCCACGACTAGCCTAGGGGCAGATACGCAGTATTTT. Its translation is CATTSLGADTQYF. The chain has TRBV10-3 and TRBJ2-3; 7 bases agree with TRBD2. V shed 10 bases, J shed 4 bases, and the junction held 8 bases outside the gene matches. The V gene's germline CDR1 is ENHRY and CDR2 SYGVKD. The CDR3 consists of 13 residues.

This chain uses TRBV2 with TRBJ2-3; TRBD1 matches 12 bases. The CDR3 contains 15 residues. CDR1 and CDR2 from the germline V gene are SNHLY and FYNNEI. J was trimmed by 5 bases and V by 7 bases; bases with no gene match: 7. CDR3 sequence (DNA): TGTGCCAGCATAAGGGACAGGGGGCTTGGAGATACGCAGTATTTT. It encodes CASIRDRGLGDTQYF.

This clone came up once. This chain links TRBV30 with TRBJ2-7; TRBD1 or TRBD2 may be the D gene (5 bases each). The CDR3 totals 14 residues. V was cut by 6 bases and J by 3 bases, with 18 bases left in between. Looked up from germline, CDR1 is GTSNPN and CDR2 is SVGIG (reference sequence). CDR3 sequence reads: CACKGASPNYEQYF. CDR3 sequence (DNA): TGTGCCTGCAAAGGGGCTAGCCCTAACTACGAGCAGTACTTC.

The chain joins TRBV5-1 to TRBJ2-5, with TRBD2 matching 11 bases. The CDR3 is 17 residues long. After removal of 0 bases from V and 2 bases from J, the junction contained 6 bases not matched to a gene. The germline CDR1 and CDR2 sequences are SGHRS and YFSETQ. DNA of the CDR3: TGCGCCAGCAGCTTGGTGGGGACTAGCGGAGTACAAGAGACCCAGTACTTC. Its protein product is CASSLVGTSGVQETQYF.

This sequence joins TRBV7-9 and TRBJ2-3; a possible D gene is TRBD2 (5 bases). V was shortened by 1 base and J by 5 bases, with 13 bases between the two germline ends. The germline V gene encodes CDR1 SEHNR and CDR2 FQNEAQ (reference sequence). This CDR3 comprises 15 residues. Here the CDR3 DNA reads TGTGCCAGCAGCTTAGTCCGCCTAGCAGGAGATACGCAGTATTTT. This gives the protein CASSLVRLAGDTQYF.

This clone was counted a single time. The sample contains more than one DNA sequence encoding this CDR3. The chain joins TRBV7-2 to TRBJ2-7; 7 bases fit TRBD1. The junction had 4 bases not matched to a gene; V was cut back by 5 bases and J by 0 bases. From germline, CDR1 is SGHTA and CDR2 FQGNSA. This CDR3 contains 14 residues. The CDR3 spells CASSRDRYSYEQYF. The CDR3 bases are TGTGCCAGCAGCCGGGACAGATACTCCTACGAGCAGTACTTC.

In regard to this clone: Other nucleotide sequences from this sample produce the same CDR3. The gene calls are TRBV30 and TRBJ1-6, with 7 bases identical to TRBD1. V lost 1 base and J lost 6; bases outside the gene matches: 3. The germline V gene has CDR1 GTSNPN and CDR2 SVGIG (reference sequence). CDR3 size: 14 residues. The CDR3 DNA is TGTGCCTGGAGTGGGACAGGTCGTAATTCACCCCTCCACTTT. It encodes CAWSGTGRNSPLHF.